This is a list of T cell receptor beta chains from one sample in a study of monozygotic twins with inflammatory bowel disease. TCRdb processed the 5' RACE reads again and assigns one entry to each CDR3 protein, with no DNA. The listing records a few hundred thousand distinct CDR3 sequences. The material sequenced was blood. These receptors were obtained from a human donor with ulcerative colitis or Crohn's disease, or a healthy co-twin of an affected twin (not recorded which). CDR3s include the opening cysteine and the closing phenylalanine or tryptophan.

j_call: TRBJ1-5
v_call: TRBV24-1
cdr3_aa: CATSDSSASYSNQPQHF

j_call: TRBJ1-2
v_call: TRBV6-2/TRBV6-3
cdr3_aa: CASSPRQGVGYTF

j_call: TRBJ2-7
v_call: TRBV6-2/TRBV6-3
cdr3_aa: CASSYSTHEQYF

j_call: TRBJ1-1
v_call: TRBV20-1
cdr3_aa: CSARDQVFRGHTEAFF

j_call: TRBJ2-1
v_call: TRBV7-9
cdr3_aa: CASSSSLGGTGGNEQFF

j_call: TRBJ2-2
v_call: TRBV10-3
cdr3_aa: CAISEIGELFF

j_call: TRBJ2-1
v_call: TRBV5-1
cdr3_aa: CASKQAVDEQFF

j_call: TRBJ1-3
v_call: TRBV7-2
cdr3_aa: CASSHPKGDSGNTIYF

j_call: TRBJ2-1
v_call: TRBV7-2
cdr3_aa: CASSREIAGVLNEQFF

j_call: TRBJ2-5
v_call: TRBV5-1
cdr3_aa: CASSFQGRNQETQYF

j_call: TRBJ2-5
v_call: TRBV20-1
cdr3_aa: CSARGEQVGTQYF

j_call: TRBJ1-2
v_call: TRBV5-1
cdr3_aa: CASSLQGADYGYTF

j_call: TRBJ1-6
v_call: TRBV14
cdr3_aa: CASSPYRGHNSPLHF

j_call: TRBJ1-6
v_call: TRBV7-6
cdr3_aa: CASSTRDSNSPLHF

j_call: TRBJ1-4
v_call: TRBV10-1
cdr3_aa: CASSEGLRMGAKLFF

j_call: TRBJ1-1
v_call: TRBV18
cdr3_aa: CASSTDRNTEAFF

j_call: TRBJ2-7
v_call: TRBV5-1
cdr3_aa: CASSVGHEQYF

j_call: TRBJ2-5
v_call: TRBV2
cdr3_aa: CASRGLAGGPVPKETQYF

j_call: TRBJ2-3
v_call: TRBV7-2
cdr3_aa: CASSLRTASTDTQYF

j_call: TRBJ1-6
v_call: TRBV12-3/TRBV12-4
cdr3_aa: CASTYRTGGNSPLHF

j_call: TRBJ2-4
v_call: TRBV4-1
cdr3_aa: CASSQDVQDIQYF

j_call: TRBJ2-1
v_call: TRBV20-1
cdr3_aa: CSARVWDVNEQFF

j_call: TRBJ2-7
v_call: TRBV5-1
cdr3_aa: CASMDPGAYEQYF

j_call: TRBJ2-7
v_call: TRBV5-1
cdr3_aa: CASSSLQGFEQYF

j_call: TRBJ2-3
v_call: TRBV7-2
cdr3_aa: CASSSRLAGDTQYF

j_call: TRBJ2-5
v_call: TRBV20-1
cdr3_aa: CSARGVGTGQKTQYF

j_call: TRBJ1-1
v_call: TRBV6-2/TRBV6-3
cdr3_aa: CASSYLSHLGEAFF

j_call: TRBJ2-5
v_call: TRBV5-1
cdr3_aa: CASSSRVTFQETQYF

j_call: TRBJ1-2
v_call: TRBV7-9
cdr3_aa: CASSLGQGPVAF

j_call: TRBJ1-5
v_call: TRBV28
cdr3_aa: CASRPNLDQPQHF

j_call: TRBJ2-3
v_call: TRBV20-1
cdr3_aa: CSATPDRGISDTQYF

j_call: TRBJ1-2
v_call: TRBV6-1
cdr3_aa: CASIRQGADGYTF

j_call: TRBJ1-2
v_call: TRBV20-1
cdr3_aa: CSAGGSGGYTF